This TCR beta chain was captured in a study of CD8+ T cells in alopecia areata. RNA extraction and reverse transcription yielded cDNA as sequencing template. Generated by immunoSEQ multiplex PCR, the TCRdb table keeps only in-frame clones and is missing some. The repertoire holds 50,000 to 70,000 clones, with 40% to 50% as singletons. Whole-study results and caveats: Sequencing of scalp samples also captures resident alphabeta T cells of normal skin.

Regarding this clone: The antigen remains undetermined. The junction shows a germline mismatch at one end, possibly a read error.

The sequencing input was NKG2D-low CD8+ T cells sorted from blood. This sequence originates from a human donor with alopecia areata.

The CDR3 DNA is TGTGCCAGCAGTGACCCGGGACAGCATACCAATTTC. It yields the protein CASSDPGQHTNF. The genes are TRBV27 and TRBJ1-2; TRBD1 agrees at 7 bases. There are 12 residues in the CDR3. The germline CDR1 and CDR2 sequences are MNHEY and SMNVEV (reference sequence).